This T cell receptor (beta chain) was obtained from a study of T cell responses to AZD1222 COVID-19 vaccine. Profiled with immunoSEQ multiplex PCR; TCRdb holds only in-frame clones, not every one. This table has around 100,000 clones, around 90% appearing once. From germline, CDR1 is GTSNPN and CDR2 SVGIG (reference sequence). Trimming stripped 4 bases from V and 3 bases from J, with 16 bases between. This CDR3 contains 14 residues. About this clone: The target antigen is unknown.

Findings and caveats of the study: It was only six AZD1222 recipients who were seropositive at baseline. Donors, mostly white British, included more females; clonal diversity was possibly underestimated. A reported finding is that nearly half of spike-specific TCRs target unmutated variant regions.

The V call is TRBV30, the J call TRBJ2-7, with a tentative D call TRBD2 (6 bases). The input for sequencing was peripheral blood, taken on day 0 of AZD1222 vaccination. The clonotype comes from an adult in good health. CDR3 DNA sequence: TGTGCCTGGACGAGGACGGAGGGTTTCTACGAGCAGTACTTC. This gives the protein CAWTRTEGFYEQYF.